This TCR beta chain emerged from a study of identifying expanded T cells in peripheral blood. Study-wide findings and caveats: About 1.3 clones differed between technical replicates, versus about 17 and 20 over time. Clone count variance between roughly 2-week samples rose with total template count.

The protocol was immunoSEQ multiplex PCR, while the TCRdb copy is restricted to in-frame clones and leaves out a portion. Of some 100,000 clones in the sample, 88% were seen once. Points on this clone: Its antigen remains unidentified.

The CDR3 is 14 residues long. V shed 7 bases and J 2 bases; nucleotides not matched to a gene: 7. Germline CDR1 reads SEHNR; CDR2 reads FQNEAQ (reference sequence). Collection occurred without any documented infections or immune events in donors. The sample was blood. This chain connects TRBV7-9 to TRBJ2-5, with 7 bases aligning to TRBD2. This clonotype originated in a person aged 18 to 75 in good health. Here the CDR3 reads CASTGGWGQETQYF. The DNA of the CDR3 is TGTGCCAGCACGGGGGGATGGGGGCAAGAGACCCAGTACTTC. The complete variable domain, with remaining parts taken from reference TRBV7-9 and TRBJ2-5, reads DTGVSQNPRHKITKRGQNVTFRCDPISEHNRLYWYRQTLGQGPEFLTYFQNEAQLEKSRLLSDRFSAERPKGSFSTLEIQRTEQGDSAMYLCASTGGWGQETQYFGPGTRLLVL.